These 19 T cell receptor beta chains originate from one sample sequenced in a study of cytomegalovirus exposure and HLA in healthy donors. The study ran its PCR with 60 Vbeta and 13 Jbeta primers. The assay was immunoSEQ multiplex PCR, and TCRdb's table has in-frame clones only and misses some. Among around 150,000 clones listed, 60% to 80% were seen once. The sequenced sample consisted of PBMCs. The origin of the receptors is a young man in good health and CMV-seropositive.

This chain uses TRBV14 with TRBJ1-2, with D uncertain. The CDR3 is 13 amino acids. In germline, CDR1 is SGHDN, CDR2 FVKESK. With 2 bases removed from V and 2 bases from J, the gap between germline ends came to 6 bases. Here the CDR3 DNA reads TGTGCCAGCAGCCAACCAGGAAACTATGGCTACACCTTC. It is translated as CASSQPGNYGYTF.

This chain uses TRBV5-1 with TRBJ2-5, with D possibly being TRBD2 (5 bases). From germline, CDR1 is SGHRS and CDR2 YFSETQ. This CDR3 region has 15 residues. V was trimmed by 5 bases and J by 1 base, leaving 15 bases between them. In DNA, the CDR3 is TGCGCCAGCAGAAAGACACCCGGACTCCAAGAGACCCAGTACTTC. It encodes CASRKTPGLQETQYF.

In its sample, this clone was seen once. This chain links TRBV27 with TRBJ1-4; D is uncertain. CDR1 MNHEY and CDR2 SMNVEV come from the germline V gene (reference sequence). V dropped 5 bases and J dropped 8 bases, with 9 bases sitting between them. The CDR3 loop spans 12 amino acids. The CDR3 loop is CASSGGGEKLFF. Here the CDR3 DNA reads TGTGCCAGCAGTGGAGGAGGGGAAAAACTGTTTTTT.

This chain links TRBV6-1 with TRBJ2-5; TRBD2 matches 7 bases. V lost 5 bases and J lost 5; bases outside the gene matches: 8. This CDR3 is built from 14 residues. Germline CDR1 and CDR2: MNHNS and SASEGT. CDR3 amino acids: CASSKRRERETQYF. The DNA of the CDR3 is TGTGCCAGCAGTAAACGGCGGGAGAGGGAGACCCAGTACTTC.

A word on this clone: Mismatch with germline at one junction end may stem from a read error. The chain combines TRBV2 with TRBJ2-6; D call uncertain. The CDR3 has 14 amino acids. The germline V gene encodes CDR1 SNHLY and CDR2 FYNNEI. The CDR3 reads CAISEGPGANVLTF. CDR3 DNA sequence: TGTGCCATCAGTGAAGGGCCTGGGGCCAACGTCCTGACTTTC.

The table lists this clone with a few counts. The chain joins TRBV5-4 to TRBJ1-5; 8 bases line up with TRBD1. The CDR3 totals 13 residues. After removal of 4 bases from V and 6 bases from J, the junction contained 3 bases not matched to a gene. Germline V gene data show CDR1 as SGHNT and CDR2 as YYREEE (reference sequence). The CDR3 sequence: CASSQDRGQPQHF. The CDR3 DNA reads TGTGCCAGCAGCCAAGACAGGGGTCAGCCCCAGCATTTT.

V gene TRBV19 combines with J gene TRBJ1-1; no reliable D call. From germline, CDR1 is LNHDA and CDR2 SQIVND (reference sequence). The CDR3 is made up of 14 amino acids. Trimming left V 0 bases short and J 11 bases short, with 16 bases between. Here the CDR3 DNA reads TGTGCCAGTAGTATAGATTTGACCGAGGTTGACGCTTTCTTT. Protein: CASSIDLTEVDAFF.

This clone has a handful of counts. This chain joins TRBV28 and TRBJ1-5; a weak D match, TRBD1 (5 bases). The CDR3 length is 14 residues. Deletions cut 10 bases from V and 1 base from J, with 14 bases between. Looked up from germline, CDR1 is MDHEN and CDR2 is SYDVKM. The CDR3: CANQGRGSNQPQHF. CDR3 in DNA: TGTGCCAACCAGGGAAGGGGCAGCAATCAGCCCCAGCATTTT.

This clone was recorded a few times. The chain carries TRBV2 and TRBJ2-2, with 11 positions matching TRBD1. CDR1 and CDR2 from the germline V gene are SNHLY and FYNNEI. The J segment lost 7 bases and the V segment lost 10 bases, leaving 5 bases of the junction unmatched. The CDR3 spans 13 residues. As DNA, the CDR3 is TGTGCCACCGGACAGGGGGCGGGCGGGGAGCTGTTTTTT. Its protein product is CATGQGAGGELFF.

This rearrangement joins TRBV19 to TRBJ1-1; 10 bases line up with TRBD1. J lost 6 bases, V lost 5 bases, and 3 bases had no gene match. This CDR3 region has 13 residues. Per germline, CDR1 LNHDA and CDR2 SQIVND (reference sequence). Here the CDR3 DNA reads TGTGCCAGTAGTCGGGACAGGGGTTCTGAAGCTTTCTTT. This codes for CASSRDRGSEAFF.

This sequence joins TRBV6-1 and TRBJ2-6; 9 bases match TRBD1. The CDR3 spans 15 residues. From germline, CDR1 is MNHNS and CDR2 SASEGT. Trimming removed 7 bases from V and 2 bases from J; junction bases left unmatched: 3. The CDR3, as DNA: TGTGCCAGCACAACAGGGGGCACTGGGGCCAACGTCCTGACTTTC. Its translation is CASTTGGTGANVLTF.

The chain uses TRBV4-1 and TRBJ1-1, with a possible D match to TRBD1 (5 bases). The CDR3 runs to 14 residues. Trimming pared 0 bases from V and 4 bases from J, leaving 9 bases between. Germline V CDR1 and CDR2: MGHRA, YSYEKL. The CDR3 region has the DNA TGCGCCAGCAGCCAAGATGCGGGGGGCACTGAAGCTTTCTTT. It yields the protein CASSQDAGGTEAFF.

The chain employs TRBV12-5 and TRBJ1-5, with TRBD1 identical over 8 bases. With 5 bases clipped from V and 4 bases from J, the junction kept 10 bases outside the gene matches. The CDR3 length is 16 residues. Germline V gives CDR1 LGHNT, CDR2 FRNRAP. In nucleotides, the CDR3 is TGTGCTAGTGGTAAAACCGGACAGGGCGGGAATCAGCCCCAGCATTTT. This encodes CASGKTGQGGNQPQHF.

The V gene is TRBV4-1, the J gene TRBJ2-1; 7 nucleotides match TRBD1. V lost 2 bases and J lost 7; bases outside the gene matches: 5. There are 14 residues in the CDR3. Germline CDR1 and CDR2: MGHRA and YSYEKL. The CDR3 coding sequence is TGCGCCAGCAGCCAACCGGACAGGCCTAATGAGCAGTTCTTC. Translated, it gives CASSQPDRPNEQFF.

The chain links TRBV7-9 to TRBJ1-1; 7 nucleotides agree with TRBD1. Germline values: CDR1 SEHNR, CDR2 FQNEAQ (reference sequence). This CDR3 has 15 residues. Germline trimming cut 4 bases from V and 2 bases from J; bases unmatched to any gene: 7. CDR3 coding DNA: TGTGCCAGCAGCTCACCCGGGACAGCCAACACTGAAGCTTTCTTT. Translation: CASSSPGTANTEAFF.

This chain links TRBV5-5 with TRBJ1-2; D ambiguous. The V gene lost 4 bases and the J gene lost 0 bases, with 10 bases spanning the gap. CDR3 length: 14 amino acids. The germline gives CDR1 SGHKS, CDR2 YYEKEE (reference sequence). The CDR3 reads CASSLDSSNYGYTF. CDR3 DNA: TGTGCCAGCAGCCTCGACTCCTCTAACTATGGCTACACCTTC.

The rearrangement uses TRBV30 and TRBJ2-5; 10 bases map to TRBD2. Germline assignment: CDR1 GTSNPN and CDR2 SVGIG (reference sequence). The CDR3 runs to 17 residues. V shed 1 base and J 2 bases; nucleotides not matched to a gene: 10. The CDR3 DNA reads as TGTGCCTGGAGTGAGGAGGGGATAGCGGGGGGTCAAGAGACCCAGTACTTC. Translating gives CAWSEEGIAGGQETQYF.

V and J are TRBV14 and TRBJ2-3; possibly TRBD2 for D (7 bases). V was pared by 0 bases and J by 5 bases, with 18 bases between. The CDR3 length is 17 residues. Germline V lookup: CDR1 SGHDN, CDR2 FVKESK. CDR3 sequence reads: CASSQDLASGGGDTQYF. For the CDR3, the DNA is TGTGCCAGCAGCCAAGATCTGGCTAGCGGAGGGGGAGATACGCAGTATTTT.

V is TRBV6-5 and J is TRBJ1-1, with D perhaps matching TRBD1 (6 bases). CDR3 length: 13 amino acids. V lost 6 bases, J lost 3 bases, and 11 bases lay in between. The V gene's germline CDR1 is MNHEY and CDR2 SVGAGI. In DNA, the CDR3 is TGTGCCAGCAGCCGTACAGGGTACACTGAAGCTTTCTTT. The encoded protein is CASSRTGYTEAFF.